These 23 T cell receptor beta chains share one sample of origin, sequenced in a study of cytomegalovirus exposure and HLA in healthy donors. The assay was immunoSEQ multiplex PCR, and TCRdb's table has in-frame clones only and misses some. The repertoire holds more than 95,000 clones, 88% seen once, with around 2% in the top ten. Sequenced sample: PBMCs. Receptor source: a man between 18 and 29 years old in good health and CMV-seronegative.

The J gene is TRBJ1-1, the V gene TRBV18; 7 bases align to TRBD1. V was clipped by 4 bases and J by 4 bases; unmatched bases: 3. The germline CDR1 and CDR2 sequences are KGHSH and LQKENI. This CDR3 has 13 amino acids. CDR3 sequence reads: CASSQGAGTEAFF. Written as DNA, the CDR3 is TGTGCCAGCTCACAGGGGGCCGGCACTGAAGCTTTCTTT.

The chain employs TRBV5-5 and TRBJ2-7, with a possible D match to TRBD2 (6 bases). Germline V gene data show CDR1 as SGHKS and CDR2 as YYEKEE (reference sequence). The CDR3 sequence is 12 residues long. Deletions cut 4 bases from V and 7 bases from J, with 12 bases between. The CDR3 sequence is CASSHGGLEQYF. The CDR3 region has the DNA TGTGCCAGCAGCCATGGGGGGTTGGAGCAGTACTTC.

The V and J genes are TRBV5-6 and TRBJ2-3, with TRBD2 matching over 11 bases. The length of the CDR3 is 16 residues. V was clipped by 2 bases and J by 2 bases; unmatched bases: 4. Germline-derived CDR1 and CDR2 are SGHDT and YYEEEE. The CDR3 coding sequence is TGTGCCAGCAGCTTCGGGACTAGCGGAGTCACAGATACGCAGTATTTT. Translated, it gives CASSFGTSGVTDTQYF.

The chain is built from TRBV4-1 and TRBJ2-1, with D perhaps TRBD1 (6 bases). The germline V and J ends were trimmed by 1 base and 3 bases, with 10 bases remaining between them. The germline gives CDR1 MGHRA, CDR2 YSYEKL. The CDR3 extends over 15 amino acids. The CDR3 is CASSQVIGGYNEQFF. The CDR3 bases are TGCGCCAGCAGCCAAGTAATAGGGGGCTACAATGAGCAGTTCTTC.

The V gene is TRBV29-1, the J gene TRBJ2-1; 14 nucleotides align to TRBD2. This CDR3 is built from 14 residues. Germline V gene data show CDR1 as SQVTM and CDR2 as ANQGSEA. Germline trimming cut 6 bases from V and 8 bases from J; bases unmatched to any gene: 6. The CDR3 is CSVGGLAGVYEQFF. The CDR3 coding sequence is TGCAGCGTGGGGGGACTAGCGGGAGTCTATGAGCAGTTCTTC.

The chain combines TRBV5-3 with TRBJ2-7; the D is unclear. TRBV5-3 is labeled an ORF, and its function is uncertain. V dropped 6 bases and J dropped 3 bases, with 7 bases sitting between them. The CDR3 extends over 11 amino acids. The CDR3 sequence: CARTPGYEQYF. As DNA, the CDR3 is TGTGCCAGAACGCCAGGCTACGAGCAGTACTTC.

The chain carries TRBV5-6 and TRBJ2-3; D possibly corresponds to TRBD2 (5 bases). Germline values: CDR1 SGHDT, CDR2 YYEEEE. The V end lost 1 base, the J end lost 6 bases, and 15 bases lay between the germline ends. This CDR3 region has 15 residues. The CDR3: CASSLSPRRGDTQYF. The CDR3 DNA follows: TGTGCCAGCAGCTTGTCCCCGCGGAGAGGGGATACGCAGTATTTT. Variable domain in full (rest from reference TRBV5-6 and TRBJ2-3): DAGVTQSPTHLIKTRGQQVTLRCSPKSGHDTVSWYQQALGQGPQFIFQYYEEEERQRGNFPDRFSGHQFPNYSSELNVNALLLGDSALYLCASSLSPRRGDTQYFGPGTRLTVL.

This sequence joins TRBV11-2 and TRBJ2-1; D may be TRBD2 (5 bases). The CDR3 is 14 residues long. Germline V gene sequence: CDR1 SGHAT, CDR2 FQNNGV. Trimming left V 4 bases short and J 6 bases short, with 13 bases between. For the CDR3, the DNA is TGTGCCAGCAGCTCCAGGAGGCTTACCAATGAGCAGTTCTTC. As protein: CASSSRRLTNEQFF.

This clone appeared a few times. This sequence joins TRBV6-4 and TRBJ2-6; TRBD2 aligns across 7 bases. Germline CDR1 is MRHNA and CDR2 is SNTAGT. J lost 0 bases, V lost 4 bases, and 3 bases had no gene match. There are 16 residues in the CDR3. The CDR3 nucleotides are TGTGCCAGCAGTGGAGCGGGGCTCTCTGGGGCCAACGTCCTGACTTTC. It codes for CASSGAGLSGANVLTF.

The V call is TRBV13, the J call TRBJ1-1; D is uncertain. The germline V gene has CDR1 PRHDT and CDR2 FYEKMQ (reference sequence). V lost 0 bases and J lost 4, with 15 bases in between. This CDR3 region has 16 residues. CDR3 coding DNA: TGTGCCAGCAGCTTAGGGCCAGGTGGGAGTGGCACTGAAGCTTTCTTT. It encodes CASSLGPGGSGTEAFF.

The chain is built from TRBV7-9 and TRBJ1-4; 7 bases agree with TRBD1. V shed 5 bases, J shed 6 bases, and the junction held 9 bases outside the gene matches. The CDR3 totals 15 residues. The germline V gene has CDR1 SEHNR and CDR2 FQNEAQ (reference sequence). CDR3 sequence: CASSNRGGADEKLFF. The CDR3 nucleotides read TGTGCCAGCAGCAATCGAGGGGGCGCGGATGAAAAACTGTTTTTT.

The chain combines TRBV11-2 with TRBJ1-2; 8 bases agree with TRBD1. The CDR3 totals 13 residues. Germline trimming cut 6 bases from V and 7 bases from J; bases unmatched to any gene: 7. CDR1 is SGHAT, CDR2 FQNNGV, per germline. The chain's CDR3 is CASRNTGGSGYTF. DNA of the CDR3: TGTGCCAGCAGGAATACAGGGGGAAGTGGCTACACCTTC.

As regards this clone: Other nucleotide sequences from this sample produce the same CDR3. The chain is built from TRBV30 and TRBJ2-6; TRBD2 is a possible D gene (7 bases). The CDR3 runs 15 residues. V was pared by 1 base and J by 4 bases, with 11 bases between. Germline V gives CDR1 GTSNPN, CDR2 SVGIG (reference sequence). For the CDR3, the DNA is TGTGCCTGGAGTGGAGGGGGGGCGGGGGCCAACGTCCTGACTTTC. It yields the protein CAWSGGGAGANVLTF. The variable domain in full, completed from reference TRBV30 and TRBJ2-6, reads SQTIHQWPATLVQPVGSPLSLECTVEGTSNPNLYWYRQAAGRGLQLLFYSVGIGQISSEVPQNLSASRPQDRQFILSSKKLLLSDSGFYLCAWSGGGAGANVLTFGAGSRLTVL.

Here the CDR3 reads CASSLDTGGPGTEAFF. The CDR3 coding sequence is TGCGCCAGCAGCCTGGATACAGGGGGCCCGGGGACTGAAGCTTTCTTT. This sequence joins TRBV5-1 and TRBJ1-1; 9 bases match TRBD1. The V and J ends lost 4 bases and 5 bases, in that order; junction bases with no gene match: 12. The germline CDR1 and CDR2 sequences are SGHRS and YFSETQ. This CDR3 is 16 amino acids long.

This chain joins TRBV5-6 and TRBJ2-3, with a weak D call TRBD1 (5 bases). This CDR3 comprises 12 residues. Germline V gives CDR1 SGHDT, CDR2 YYEEEE. V lost 1 base, J lost 6 bases, and 6 bases lay in between. CDR3 loop: CASSLKGDTQYF. The CDR3 bases are TGTGCCAGCAGCTTGAAGGGGGATACGCAGTATTTT.

This sequence joins TRBV6-5 and TRBJ1-1; D remains unclear. CDR1 and CDR2 from the germline V gene are MNHEY and SVGAGI. The CDR3 has 13 amino acids. V lost 3 bases, J lost 0 bases, and 5 bases lay in between. The CDR3 sequence: CASSYRVNTEAFF. CDR3 bases: TGTGCCAGCAGTTATCGTGTGAACACTGAAGCTTTCTTT.

This clone occurred once. This chain links TRBV28 with TRBJ1-5; 9 nucleotides line up with TRBD1. The CDR3 runs 15 residues. Per the germline V gene, CDR1 is MDHEN and CDR2 is SYDVKM. V shed 3 bases and J 6 bases; nucleotides not matched to a gene: 6. In nucleotides, the CDR3 is TGTGCCAGCAGTTTTACAGGGGGCTTGTTTCAGCCCCAGCATTTT. This gives the protein CASSFTGGLFQPQHF.

The V and J genes are TRBV7-2 and TRBJ2-1; D is perhaps TRBD1 (5 bases). Germline assignment: CDR1 SGHTA and CDR2 FQGNSA. This CDR3 comprises 14 residues. Trimming cost V 1 base and J 10 bases, with 14 bases left between them. The CDR3 coding sequence is TGTGCCAGCAGCTTAGTAGGGGCGCCGGAGGAGCAGTTCTTC. Translating it yields CASSLVGAPEEQFF.

There are a few counts of this clone. This rearrangement joins TRBV4-1 to TRBJ1-1, with 7 bases fitting TRBD1. The CDR3 is 18 amino acids. The V and J ends lost 2 bases and 2 bases, in that order; junction bases with no gene match: 14. The germline gives CDR1 MGHRA, CDR2 YSYEKL. CDR3 region: CASSQTPDRSYRNTEAFF. The CDR3 DNA follows: TGCGCCAGCAGCCAAACCCCGGACAGGAGCTACAGAAACACTGAAGCTTTCTTT.

The rearrangement joins TRBV2 to TRBJ2-7; 7 bases map to TRBD2. The J segment lost 2 bases and the V segment lost 10 bases, leaving 8 bases of the junction unmatched. The germline V gene encodes CDR1 SNHLY and CDR2 FYNNEI. This CDR3 has 13 residues. DNA for the CDR3: TGTGCCACCCGAGGGACTACAACCTACGAGCAGTACTTC. This encodes CATRGTTTYEQYF.

The rearrangement joins TRBV10-1 to TRBJ2-2; D not resolved. Trimming cost V 3 bases and J 6 bases, with 8 bases left between them. CDR1 and CDR2 (germline): WNHNN, SYGVQD (reference sequence). The CDR3 runs 13 residues. CDR3 in DNA: TGCGCCAGCAGTGACCCCGGTTCCGGGGAGCTGTTTTTT. Amino acids: CASSDPGSGELFF.

Points on this clone: In the same sample, other DNA sequences code for this CDR3. V is TRBV5-1 and J is TRBJ2-1, with TRBD2 matching 12 bases. The CDR3 consists of 16 residues. In germline, CDR1 is SGHRS, CDR2 YFSETQ. V shed 3 bases, J shed 4 bases, and the junction held 5 bases outside the gene matches. The CDR3 region is CASSSTGTSGYNEQFF. CDR3 in DNA: TGCGCCAGCAGCTCTACCGGGACTAGCGGGTACAATGAGCAGTTCTTC.

The chain is built from TRBV2 and TRBJ2-7, with a tentative D call TRBD1 (5 bases). CDR1 and CDR2 from the germline V gene are SNHLY and FYNNEI. This CDR3 comprises 16 residues. Deletions cut 6 bases from V and 3 bases from J, with 21 bases between. In DNA form, the CDR3 reads TGTGCCAGCAGGCTTTACAGGAGCGTCCCTCACTACGAGCAGTACTTC. Its protein is CASRLYRSVPHYEQYF.